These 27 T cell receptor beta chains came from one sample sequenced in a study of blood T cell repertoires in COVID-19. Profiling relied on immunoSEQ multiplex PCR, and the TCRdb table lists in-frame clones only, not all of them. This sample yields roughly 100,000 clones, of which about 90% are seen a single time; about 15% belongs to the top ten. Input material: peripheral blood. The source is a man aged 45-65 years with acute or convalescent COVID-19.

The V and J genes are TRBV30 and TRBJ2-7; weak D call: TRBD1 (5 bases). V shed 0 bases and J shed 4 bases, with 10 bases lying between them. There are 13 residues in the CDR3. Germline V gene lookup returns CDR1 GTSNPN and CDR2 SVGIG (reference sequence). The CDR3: CAWSVGRVYEQYF. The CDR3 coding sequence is TGTGCCTGGAGTGTAGGCAGGGTTTACGAGCAGTACTTC.

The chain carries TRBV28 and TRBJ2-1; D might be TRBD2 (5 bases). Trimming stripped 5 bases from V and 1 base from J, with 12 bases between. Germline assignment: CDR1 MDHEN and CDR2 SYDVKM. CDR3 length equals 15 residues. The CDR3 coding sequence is TGTGCCAGCAGTCCCCCAAGCGGTTCCTACAATGAGCAGTTCTTC. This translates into CASSPPSGSYNEQFF.

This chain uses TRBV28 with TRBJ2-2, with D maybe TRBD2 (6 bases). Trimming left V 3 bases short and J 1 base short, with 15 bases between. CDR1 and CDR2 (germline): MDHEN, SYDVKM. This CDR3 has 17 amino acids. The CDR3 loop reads CASSFAPDYLNTGELFF. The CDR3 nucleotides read TGTGCCAGCAGTTTTGCCCCGGACTATCTGAACACCGGGGAGCTGTTTTTT.

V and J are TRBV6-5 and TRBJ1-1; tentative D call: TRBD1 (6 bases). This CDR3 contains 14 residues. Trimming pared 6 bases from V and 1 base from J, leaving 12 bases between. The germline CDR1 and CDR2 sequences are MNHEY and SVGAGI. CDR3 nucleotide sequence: TGTGCCAGCAGCTCGAGGGGGGGGAACACTGAAGCTTTCTTT. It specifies CASSSRGGNTEAFF.

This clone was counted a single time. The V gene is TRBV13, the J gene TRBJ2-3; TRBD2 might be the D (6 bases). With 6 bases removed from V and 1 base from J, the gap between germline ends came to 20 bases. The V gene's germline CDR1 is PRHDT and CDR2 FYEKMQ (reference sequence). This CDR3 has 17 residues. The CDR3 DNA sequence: TGTGCCAGCAGGGACACGAGGAGGGCCATAGGCACAGATACGCAGTATTTT. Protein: CASRDTRRAIGTDTQYF.

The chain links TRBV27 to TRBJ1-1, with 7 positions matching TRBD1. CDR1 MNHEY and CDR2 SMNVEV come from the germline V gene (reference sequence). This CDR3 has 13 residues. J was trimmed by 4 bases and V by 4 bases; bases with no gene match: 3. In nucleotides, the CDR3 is TGTGCCAGCAGTTGGCCAGGGGGCACTGAAGCTTTCTTT. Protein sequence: CASSWPGGTEAFF.

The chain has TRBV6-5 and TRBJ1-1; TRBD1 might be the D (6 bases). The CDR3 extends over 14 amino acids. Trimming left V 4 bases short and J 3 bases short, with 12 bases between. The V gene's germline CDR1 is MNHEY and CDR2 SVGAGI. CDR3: CASSWGLFDTEAFF. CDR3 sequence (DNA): TGTGCCAGCAGTTGGGGGCTGTTCGACACTGAAGCTTTCTTT.

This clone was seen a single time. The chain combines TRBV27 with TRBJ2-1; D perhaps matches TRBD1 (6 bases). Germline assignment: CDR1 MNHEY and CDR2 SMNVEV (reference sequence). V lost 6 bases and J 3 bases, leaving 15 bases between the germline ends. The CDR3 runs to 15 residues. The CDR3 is CASSPFDRSYNEQFF. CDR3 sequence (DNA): TGTGCCAGCAGCCCCTTCGACAGGAGCTACAATGAGCAGTTCTTC.

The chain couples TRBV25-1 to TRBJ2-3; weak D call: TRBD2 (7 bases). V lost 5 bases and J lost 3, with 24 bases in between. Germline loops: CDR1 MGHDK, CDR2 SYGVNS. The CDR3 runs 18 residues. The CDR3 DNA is TGTGCCAGCAGTCCGTTATCGCAGGGGAGGGTCGGAACAGATACGCAGTATTTT. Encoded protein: CASSPLSQGRVGTDTQYF.

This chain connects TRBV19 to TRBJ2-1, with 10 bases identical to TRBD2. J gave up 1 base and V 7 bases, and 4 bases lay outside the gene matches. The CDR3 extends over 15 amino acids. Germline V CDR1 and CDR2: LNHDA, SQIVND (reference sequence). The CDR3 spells CASTVGLASYNEQFF. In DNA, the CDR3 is TGTGCCAGTACCGTGGGACTAGCGTCCTACAATGAGCAGTTCTTC.

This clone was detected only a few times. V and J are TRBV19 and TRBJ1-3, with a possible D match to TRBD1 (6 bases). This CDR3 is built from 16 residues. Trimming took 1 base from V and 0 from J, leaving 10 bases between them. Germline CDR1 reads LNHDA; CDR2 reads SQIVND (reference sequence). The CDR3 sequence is CASSIGQGISGNTIYF. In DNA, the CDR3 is TGTGCCAGTAGTATAGGCCAGGGGATCTCTGGAAACACCATATATTTT.

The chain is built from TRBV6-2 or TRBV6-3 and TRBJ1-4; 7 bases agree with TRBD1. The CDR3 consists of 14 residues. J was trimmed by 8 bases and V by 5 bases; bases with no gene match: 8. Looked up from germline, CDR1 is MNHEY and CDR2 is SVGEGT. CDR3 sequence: CASSRQGLREKLFF. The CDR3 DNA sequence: TGTGCCAGCAGTCGACAGGGCCTAAGGGAAAAACTGTTTTTT.

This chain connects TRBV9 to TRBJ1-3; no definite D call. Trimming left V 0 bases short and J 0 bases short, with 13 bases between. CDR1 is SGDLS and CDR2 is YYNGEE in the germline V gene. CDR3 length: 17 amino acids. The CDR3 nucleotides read TGTGCCAGCAGCGTAGTGGGCAGCCGCCTCTCTGGAAACACCATATATTTT. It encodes CASSVVGSRLSGNTIYF.

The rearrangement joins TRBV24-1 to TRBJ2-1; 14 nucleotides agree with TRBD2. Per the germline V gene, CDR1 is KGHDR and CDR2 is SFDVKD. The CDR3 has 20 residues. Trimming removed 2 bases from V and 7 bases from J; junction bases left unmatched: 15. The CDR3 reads CATSDSGTSGSSSRWNEQFF. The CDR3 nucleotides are TGTGCCACCAGTGATTCCGGGACTAGCGGGAGCTCCTCGAGGTGGAATGAGCAGTTCTTC.

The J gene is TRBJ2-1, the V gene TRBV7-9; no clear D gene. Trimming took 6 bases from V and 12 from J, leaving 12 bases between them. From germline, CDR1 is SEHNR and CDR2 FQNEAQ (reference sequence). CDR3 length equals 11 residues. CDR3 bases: TGTGCCAGCAGTCTAGATGGCGGGCAGTTCTTC. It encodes CASSLDGGQFF.

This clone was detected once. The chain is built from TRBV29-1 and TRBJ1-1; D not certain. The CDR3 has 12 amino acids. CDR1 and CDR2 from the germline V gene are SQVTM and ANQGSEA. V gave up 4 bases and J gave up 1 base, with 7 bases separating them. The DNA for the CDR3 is TGCAGCGTTGGGTCCGGGAACACTGAAGCTTTCTTT. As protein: CSVGSGNTEAFF.

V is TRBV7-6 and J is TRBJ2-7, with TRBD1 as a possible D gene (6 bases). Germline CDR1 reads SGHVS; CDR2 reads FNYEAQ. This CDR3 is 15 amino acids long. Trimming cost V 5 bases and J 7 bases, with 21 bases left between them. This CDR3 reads CASSVTGTPFLEQYF. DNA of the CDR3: TGTGCCAGCAGCGTTACCGGGACACCTTTTCTGGAGCAGTACTTC.

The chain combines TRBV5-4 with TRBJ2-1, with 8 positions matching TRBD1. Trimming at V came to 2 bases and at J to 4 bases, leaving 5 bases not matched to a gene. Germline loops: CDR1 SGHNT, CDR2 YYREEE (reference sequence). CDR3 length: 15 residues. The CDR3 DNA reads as TGTGCCAGCAGCTTCCGGGACAGGTTTTACAATGAGCAGTTCTTC. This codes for CASSFRDRFYNEQFF.

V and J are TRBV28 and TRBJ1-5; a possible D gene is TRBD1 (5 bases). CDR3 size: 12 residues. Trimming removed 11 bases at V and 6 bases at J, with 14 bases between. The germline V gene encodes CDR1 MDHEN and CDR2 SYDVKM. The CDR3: CASWGLVQPQHF. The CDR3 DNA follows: TGTGCCTCCTGGGGCCTTGTTCAGCCCCAGCATTTT.

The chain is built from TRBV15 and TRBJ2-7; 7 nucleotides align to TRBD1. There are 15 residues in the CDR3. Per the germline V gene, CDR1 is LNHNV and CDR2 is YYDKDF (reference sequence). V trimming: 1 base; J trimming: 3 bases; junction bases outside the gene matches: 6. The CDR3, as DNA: TGTGCCACCAGCAGAGGACAGGGTAAAAGCTACGAGCAGTACTTC. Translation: CATSRGQGKSYEQYF.

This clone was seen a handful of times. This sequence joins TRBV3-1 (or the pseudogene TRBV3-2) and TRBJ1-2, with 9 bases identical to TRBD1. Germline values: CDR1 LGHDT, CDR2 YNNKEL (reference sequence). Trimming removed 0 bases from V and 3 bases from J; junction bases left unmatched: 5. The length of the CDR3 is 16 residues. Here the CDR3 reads CASSQDPTGGYYGYTF. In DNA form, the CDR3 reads TGTGCCAGCAGCCAAGACCCCACAGGGGGCTACTATGGCTACACCTTC.

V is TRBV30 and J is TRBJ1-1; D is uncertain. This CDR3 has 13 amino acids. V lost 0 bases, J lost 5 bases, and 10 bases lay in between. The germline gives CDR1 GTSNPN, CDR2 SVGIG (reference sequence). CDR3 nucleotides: TGTGCCTGGAGTGTAAGTCGAGGGACTGAAGCTTTCTTT. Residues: CAWSVSRGTEAFF.

The CDR3 spells CASSGGGRKVEQYF. Here the CDR3 DNA reads TGTGCCAGTTCGGGGGGGGGCCGGAAAGTCGAGCAGTACTTC. The chain is built from TRBV5-4 and TRBJ2-7; 8 positions agree with TRBD2. Germline assignment: CDR1 SGHNT and CDR2 YYREEE (reference sequence). V was clipped by 8 bases and J by 6 bases; unmatched bases: 13. This CDR3 spans 14 amino acids.

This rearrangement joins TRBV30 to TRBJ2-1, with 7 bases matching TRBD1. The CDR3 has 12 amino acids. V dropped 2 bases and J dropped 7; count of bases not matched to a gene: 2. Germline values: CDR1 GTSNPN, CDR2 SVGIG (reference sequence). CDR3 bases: TGTGCCTGGAGTTTCAGGGGGAATGAGCAGTTCTTC. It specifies CAWSFRGNEQFF.

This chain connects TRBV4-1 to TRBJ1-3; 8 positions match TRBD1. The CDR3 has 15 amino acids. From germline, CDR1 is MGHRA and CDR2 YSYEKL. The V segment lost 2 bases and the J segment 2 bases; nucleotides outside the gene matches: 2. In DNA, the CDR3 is TGCGCCAGCAGCCAACAACAGGGGGCTGGAAACACCATATATTTT. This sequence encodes CASSQQQGAGNTIYF.

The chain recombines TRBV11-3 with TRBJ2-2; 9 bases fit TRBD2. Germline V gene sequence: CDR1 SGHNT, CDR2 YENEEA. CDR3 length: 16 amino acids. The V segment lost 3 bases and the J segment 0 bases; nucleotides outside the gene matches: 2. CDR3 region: CASSFSGSANTGELFF. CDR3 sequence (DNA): TGTGCCAGCAGCTTTAGCGGGAGTGCGAACACCGGGGAGCTGTTTTTT. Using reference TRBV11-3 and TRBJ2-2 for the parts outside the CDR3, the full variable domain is EAGVVQSPRYKIIEKKQPVAFWCNPISGHNTLYWYLQNLGQGPELLIRYENEEAVDDSQLPKDRFSAERLKGVDSTLKIQPAELGDSAVYLCASSFSGSANTGELFFGEGSRLTVL.

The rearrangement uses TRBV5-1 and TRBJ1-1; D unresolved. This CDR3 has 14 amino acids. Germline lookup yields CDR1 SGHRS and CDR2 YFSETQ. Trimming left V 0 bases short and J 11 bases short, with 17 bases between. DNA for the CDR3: TGCGCCAGCAGCTTGGATTTCGGGCGGGGATCGGCTTTCTTT. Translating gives CASSLDFGRGSAFF.